These 11 T cell receptor beta chains were sequenced from one sample in a study of blood T cell repertoires in COVID-19 (dated by TCRdb to between 2020 and 2021). Library preparation used the immunoSEQ multiplex PCR assay. The table was pulled from immuneACCESS by TCRdb, which kept in-frame rearrangements only. Such tables lose some clones; where checked, under half of the loss comes from unresolved V genes, and the rest has no known cause. The sample includes 100,000 or so clones, with 84% observed a single time. Of the sample, roughly 2.1% is held by the ten largest clones. The specimen was peripheral blood. These receptors came from a man in his 70s with active or convalescent COVID-19.

The rearrangement uses TRBV7-2 and TRBJ2-2; TRBD2 matches at 8 bases. The CDR3 is made up of 18 amino acids. J gave up 5 bases and V 3 bases, and 14 bases lay outside the gene matches. In germline, CDR1 is SGHTA, CDR2 FQGNSA. DNA for the CDR3: TGTGCCAGCAGCTTGCGTGGGGTAGCGGGGCTGGGGACCGGGGAGCTGTTTTTT. Translating it yields CASSLRGVAGLGTGELFF.

V is TRBV29-1 and J is TRBJ1-3; D is ambiguous. The CDR3 extends over 14 amino acids. Germline V lookup: CDR1 SQVTM, CDR2 ANQGSEA. Trimming cost V 6 bases and J 2 bases, with 14 bases left between them. The CDR3 sequence is CSVEGGWTGNTIYF. Written as DNA, the CDR3 is TGCAGCGTCGAGGGCGGGTGGACTGGAAACACCATATATTTT.

This clone was picked up one time. This chain uses TRBV19 with TRBJ1-1; maybe TRBD1 (5 bases). V lost 4 bases, J lost 6 bases, and 15 bases lay in between. Germline values: CDR1 LNHDA, CDR2 SQIVND (reference sequence). The CDR3 totals 14 residues. CDR3 region: CASSTSSTGAEAFF. The DNA of the CDR3 is TGTGCCAGTAGTACCTCATCAACGGGGGCTGAAGCTTTCTTT.

On this clone: Other DNA sequences in this specimen translate into the identical CDR3. CDR3 sequence reads: CASSELRGGGGYTF. In DNA, the CDR3 is TGTGCCAGCAGTGAACTTCGAGGGGGTGGTGGCTACACCTTC. The V and J genes are TRBV2 and TRBJ1-2, with D tentatively TRBD1 (6 bases). The CDR3 has 14 amino acids. Trimming removed 2 bases at V and 7 bases at J, with 14 bases between. Germline CDR1 reads SNHLY; CDR2 reads FYNNEI.

This chain connects TRBV5-5 to TRBJ1-2; TRBD1 might be the D (5 bases). Germline CDR1 SGHKS, CDR2 YYEKEE (reference sequence). The CDR3 spans 14 residues. V lost 1 base and J lost 12, with 19 bases in between. CDR3 loop: CASSLTGSPGYNTF. The CDR3 nucleotides are TGTGCCAGCAGCTTGACCGGGTCCCCAGGGTACAACACCTTC.

This clone was found a few times. J is TRBJ1-4 and V is TRBV10-1, with 7 bases that match TRBD1. In germline, CDR1 is WNHNN, CDR2 SYGVQD (reference sequence). Trimming removed 6 bases from V and 4 bases from J; junction bases left unmatched: 8. This CDR3 is built from 15 residues. The CDR3 spells CASSYLRDSNEKLFF. DNA for the CDR3: TGCGCCAGCAGCTACCTCCGGGACAGTAATGAAAAACTGTTTTTT.

The chain uses TRBV11-2 and TRBJ2-3; 9 bases agree with TRBD1. From germline, CDR1 is SGHAT and CDR2 FQNNGV. The CDR3 sequence is 13 residues long. V shed 6 bases, J shed 3 bases, and the junction held 1 base outside the gene matches. The DNA for the CDR3 is TGTGCCAGCAGGACAGGGGGAACAGATACGCAGTATTTT. Translation gives CASRTGGTDTQYF.

The chain uses TRBV7-7 and TRBJ1-1; maybe TRBD1 (5 bases). The germline CDR1 and CDR2 sequences are SSHAT and FNYEAQ (reference sequence). The CDR3 covers 11 residues. CDR3 DNA: TGTGCTCCTCTGGGGGGGTCTGAAGCTTTCTTT. It yields the protein CAPLGGSEAFF.

The chain is built from TRBV6-5 and TRBJ2-5; 8 nucleotides agree with TRBD1. V lost 8 bases to trimming and J lost 4 bases; unmatched junction nucleotides: 6. The CDR3 totals 13 residues. The germline V gene has CDR1 MNHEY and CDR2 SVGAGI. CDR3 coding DNA: TGTGCCAGCGGACCGGGACAGGTAGAGACCCAGTACTTC. The encoded protein is CASGPGQVETQYF.

The rearrangement links TRBV2 to TRBJ2-4; TRBD1 is a possible D gene (5 bases). This CDR3 has 13 amino acids. CDR1 SNHLY and CDR2 FYNNEI come from the germline V gene. The V end was cut by 4 bases, the J end by 5 bases, with 9 bases between. CDR3 nucleotides: TGTGCCAGCAGTGGAGACAGCCAAAACATTCAGTACTTC. It codes for CASSGDSQNIQYF.

The genes are TRBV5-1 and TRBJ2-7, with 9 bases that match TRBD2. With 1 base clipped from V and 0 bases from J, the junction kept 2 bases outside the gene matches. Germline CDR1 is SGHRS and CDR2 is YFSETQ. The CDR3 spans 15 residues. The CDR3 DNA follows: TGCGCCAGCAGCTTGTTGCGGGGGGGCTCCTACGAGCAGTACTTC. Translation: CASSLLRGGSYEQYF.